Following are 29 T cell receptor beta chains from one sample sequenced in a study of T cell responses to AZD1222 COVID-19 vaccine. Data came from immunoSEQ multiplex PCR; TCRdb stores just in-frame clones and leaves some out. The sample lists 200,000 to 300,000 clones; over 85% were seen once. Sequences were derived from peripheral blood, sampled on day 0 of AZD1222 vaccination. These receptors were collected from an adult in good health.

The rearrangement uses TRBV15 and TRBJ2-2; weak D call: TRBD1 (6 bases). V lost 0 bases and J lost 2, with 13 bases in between. Germline V gene sequence: CDR1 LNHNV, CDR2 YYDKDF (reference sequence). The CDR3 contains 17 residues. The CDR3 DNA follows: TGTGCCACCAGCAGAGATTCCCCGGACAGTAACACCGGGGAGCTGTTTTTT. The encoded protein is CATSRDSPDSNTGELFF. The complete variable domain, with remaining parts taken from reference TRBV15 and TRBJ2-2, reads DAMVIQNPRYQVTQFGKPVTLSCSQTLNHNVMYWYQQKSSQAPKLLFHYYDKDFNNEADTPDNFQSRRPNTSFCFLDIRSPGLGDTAMYLCATSRDSPDSNTGELFFGEGSRLTVL.

The genes are TRBV6-5 and TRBJ2-7, with no clear D. Deletions cut 8 bases from V and 7 bases from J, with 15 bases between. CDR1 and CDR2 (germline): MNHEY, SVGAGI. The CDR3 sequence is 12 residues long. CDR3 sequence reads: CASHPGYEEQYF. The CDR3 DNA is TGTGCCAGCCACCCGGGTTACGAGGAGCAGTACTTC.

The rearrangement links TRBV15 to TRBJ2-1, with D tentatively TRBD2 (7 bases). Trimming cost V 5 bases and J 7 bases, with 21 bases left between them. Looked up from germline, CDR1 is LNHNV and CDR2 is YYDKDF (reference sequence). The CDR3 extends over 16 amino acids. CDR3 residues: CATSPLGGAPGNEQFF. The CDR3 DNA is TGTGCCACCAGCCCCCTAGGGGGGGCGCCCGGGAATGAGCAGTTCTTC.

J is TRBJ2-2 and V is TRBV12-5; possible D gene TRBD2, 6 bases. The CDR3 covers 13 residues. V was cut by 7 bases and J by 6 bases, with 12 bases left in between. Germline V gene sequence: CDR1 LGHNT, CDR2 FRNRAP. The CDR3 bases are TGTGCTAGTGTTGCGTGGGGGGCCGGGGAGCTGTTTTTT. This codes for CASVAWGAGELFF.

The chain combines TRBV5-4 with TRBJ1-4, with TRBD1 matching 10 bases. The CDR3 is 17 residues long. With 3 bases clipped from V and 8 bases from J, the junction kept 13 bases outside the gene matches. CDR1 and CDR2 (germline): SGHNT, YYREEE (reference sequence). The DNA for the CDR3 is TGTGCCAGCAGCTCGTCCCGGGACAGGGGAGGGGAAGAAAAACTGTTTTTT. Protein product: CASSSSRDRGGEEKLFF.

The gene calls are TRBV7-9 and TRBJ2-3, with D perhaps TRBD1 (6 bases). Trimming took off 7 bases at V and 8 bases at J, with 19 bases between the two ends. This CDR3 spans 14 amino acids. Germline CDR1 reads SEHNR; CDR2 reads FQNEAQ (reference sequence). The CDR3 region has the DNA TGTGCCAGCACGAAGGGATGGGCACAGGGTACGCAGTATTTT. Translating it yields CASTKGWAQGTQYF.

A single count supports this clone. The chain employs TRBV28 and TRBJ2-2, with no clear D. This CDR3 has 14 amino acids. The germline V and J ends were trimmed by 8 bases and 1 base, with 11 bases remaining between them. Germline loops: CDR1 MDHEN, CDR2 SYDVKM. CDR3 loop: CASHLIGNTGELFF. The CDR3 coding sequence is TGTGCCAGCCACCTGATAGGGAACACCGGGGAGCTGTTTTTT.

Written as DNA, the CDR3 is TGTGCCAGTAGTATCGAGGTTAGCAATCAGCCCCAGCATTTT. Translation: CASSIEVSNQPQHF. The genes are TRBV19 and TRBJ1-5, with D unresolved. The germline V and J ends were trimmed by 3 bases and 0 bases, with 6 bases remaining between them. This CDR3 is built from 14 residues. CDR1 and CDR2 (germline): LNHDA, SQIVND (reference sequence).

This sequence joins TRBV3-1 (or the pseudogene TRBV3-2) and TRBJ2-3, with no clear D. Trimming left V 0 bases short and J 3 bases short, with 16 bases between. Germline CDR1 is LGHDT and CDR2 is YNNKEL (reference sequence). The CDR3 runs to 17 residues. DNA for the CDR3: TGTGCCAGCAGCCAAGATCGAGACGGGTTTGGGACAGATACGCAGTATTTT. Translation: CASSQDRDGFGTDTQYF.

The genes are TRBV15 and TRBJ1-4; D is undetermined. The germline V gene has CDR1 LNHNV and CDR2 YYDKDF (reference sequence). Trimming left V 6 bases short and J 0 bases short, with 17 bases between. This CDR3 has 17 amino acids. Here the CDR3 reads CATRDRGSPATNEKLFF. CDR3 bases: TGTGCCACCAGGGATCGAGGAAGTCCCGCAACTAATGAAAAACTGTTTTTT.

V gene TRBV24-1 combines with J gene TRBJ1-2; 7 positions match TRBD1. The CDR3 has 14 amino acids. Looked up from germline, CDR1 is KGHDR and CDR2 is SFDVKD. With 3 bases clipped from V and 6 bases from J, the junction kept 6 bases outside the gene matches. CDR3 loop: CATSDTQGEHGYTF. As DNA, the CDR3 is TGTGCCACCAGTGATACCCAGGGGGAGCATGGCTACACCTTC.

The rearrangement joins TRBV30 to TRBJ2-3, with 14 bases aligning to TRBD2. There are 14 residues in the CDR3. The germline gives CDR1 GTSNPN, CDR2 SVGIG (reference sequence). Trimming took 0 bases from V and 9 from J; bases not matched to a gene: 2. The CDR3 region has the DNA TGTGCCTGGAGTGTCAGGACTAGCGGGAGGACGCAGTATTTT. Its translation: CAWSVRTSGRTQYF.

The gene calls are TRBV6-5 and TRBJ1-1, with TRBD1 identical over 7 bases. The CDR3 loop spans 14 amino acids. The J segment lost 1 base and the V segment lost 2 bases, leaving 1 base of the junction unmatched. Germline V lookup: CDR1 MNHEY, CDR2 SVGAGI. The CDR3 nucleotides read TGTGCCAGCAGTTACCGGACAGGGAACACTGAAGCTTTCTTT. It encodes CASSYRTGNTEAFF.

The chain has TRBV28 and TRBJ1-2; D not certain. Trimming took off 0 bases at V and 7 bases at J, with 15 bases between the two ends. This CDR3 has 15 residues. CDR1 is MDHEN, CDR2 SYDVKM, per germline. This chain's CDR3 is CASSLWFSPQSGYTF. The CDR3 DNA is TGTGCCAGCAGTTTATGGTTCAGTCCTCAGAGTGGCTACACCTTC.

The V gene is TRBV7-3, the J gene TRBJ1-2; TRBD1 aligns across 10 bases. The germline CDR1 and CDR2 sequences are SGHTA and FQGTGA. The CDR3 length is 13 residues. V dropped 5 bases and J dropped 7; count of bases not matched to a gene: 4. The CDR3 loop reads CASSNWDRGGYTF. Here the CDR3 DNA reads TGTGCCAGCAGCAACTGGGACAGGGGTGGCTACACCTTC.

The rearrangement links TRBV6-6 to TRBJ1-3; 8 bases are shared with TRBD1. J was trimmed by 9 bases and V by 4 bases; bases with no gene match: 8. Germline lookup yields CDR1 MNHNY and CDR2 SVGAGI (reference sequence). The CDR3 runs to 14 residues. This chain's CDR3 is CASSSTGGYSTIYF. DNA of the CDR3: TGTGCCAGCAGTTCAACAGGGGGGTATAGCACCATATATTTT.

The chain combines TRBV11-3 with TRBJ2-1; possibly TRBD1 for D (6 bases). V lost 5 bases and J lost 2, with 13 bases in between. The V gene's germline CDR1 is SGHNT and CDR2 YENEEA. The CDR3 has 15 residues. CDR3 loop: CASSPRDNPYNEQFF. In nucleotides, the CDR3 is TGTGCCAGCAGCCCTCGGGACAATCCCTACAATGAGCAGTTCTTC. Using reference TRBV11-3 and TRBJ2-1 for the parts outside the CDR3, the full variable domain is EAGVVQSPRYKIIEKKQPVAFWCNPISGHNTLYWYLQNLGQGPELLIRYENEEAVDDSQLPKDRFSAERLKGVDSTLKIQPAELGDSAVYLCASSPRDNPYNEQFFGPGTRLTVL.

The chain is built from TRBV7-2 and TRBJ1-2; D might be TRBD1 (5 bases). This CDR3 comprises 13 residues. Trimming removed 1 base at V and 8 bases at J, with 11 bases between. Germline loops: CDR1 SGHTA, CDR2 FQGNSA. CDR3 bases: TGTGCCAGCAGCTTAGGCAGGGAAAGCGGCTACACCTTC. This translates into CASSLGRESGYTF. Full variable domain (outside the CDR3, taken from reference TRBV7-2 and TRBJ1-2): GAGVSQSPSNKVTEKGKDVELRCDPISGHTALYWYRQSLGQGLEFLIYFQGNSAPDKSGLPSDRFSAERTGGSVSTLTIQRTQQEDSAVYLCASSLGRESGYTFGSGTRLTVV.

The chain uses TRBV6-6 and TRBJ1-2; D is possibly TRBD1 (5 bases). Germline CDR1 MNHNY, CDR2 SVGAGI (reference sequence). This CDR3 spans 14 amino acids. V was trimmed by 4 bases and J by 10 bases, leaving 19 bases between them. Here the CDR3 reads CASSSTGTHWAYTF. The CDR3 bases are TGTGCCAGCAGTTCAACCGGGACCCACTGGGCCTACACCTTC.

J is TRBJ1-2 and V is TRBV19; possibly TRBD1 for D (6 bases). Germline CDR1 is LNHDA and CDR2 is SQIVND (reference sequence). Trimming left V 7 bases short and J 0 bases short, with 18 bases between. This CDR3 region has 16 residues. The CDR3 sequence is CASTLSTGFTNYGYTF. CDR3 DNA: TGTGCCAGTACCCTCTCAACAGGGTTTACTAACTATGGCTACACCTTC.

CDR3 DNA sequence: TGTGCCAGCAGGGACTCAGGGGGCTATGGCTACACCTTC. Translating gives CASRDSGGYGYTF. This rearrangement joins TRBV6-5 to TRBJ1-2, with 7 bases fitting TRBD1. Germline V gene lookup returns CDR1 MNHEY and CDR2 SVGAGI. There are 13 residues in the CDR3. Trimming took 6 bases from V and 4 from J; bases not matched to a gene: 5.

The chain carries TRBV12-5 and TRBJ2-2; 7 nucleotides align to TRBD1. In germline, CDR1 is LGHNT, CDR2 FRNRAP. V lost 3 bases and J lost 7; bases outside the gene matches: 11. This CDR3 is built from 16 residues. CDR3 region: CASGFGPGQSGGELFF. The CDR3 DNA follows: TGTGCTAGTGGTTTTGGGCCGGGACAGTCAGGCGGGGAGCTGTTTTTT. Complete variable domain (other parts from reference TRBV12-5 and TRBJ2-2): DARVTQTPRHKVTEMGQEVTMRCQPILGHNTVFWYRQTMMQGLELLAYFRNRAPLDDSGMPKDRFSAEMPDATLATLKIQPSEPRDSAVYFCASGFGPGQSGGELFFGEGSRLTVL.

This chain joins TRBV11-3 and TRBJ1-3; no reliable D call. Germline lookup yields CDR1 SGHNT and CDR2 YENEEA. Trimming removed 3 bases at V and 0 bases at J, with 9 bases between. The CDR3 runs 15 residues. In DNA, the CDR3 is TGTGCCAGCAGCTTCGGCCACAACTCTGGAAACACCATATATTTT. Protein sequence: CASSFGHNSGNTIYF.

This chain connects TRBV4-2 to TRBJ2-5; 10 bases line up with TRBD2. V lost 6 bases and J lost 2; bases outside the gene matches: 9. Germline loops: CDR1 LGHNA, CDR2 YNFKEQ. The CDR3 is made up of 16 amino acids. CDR3 nucleotide sequence: TGTGCCAGCAGAACGTTAGCGGGGGGCGGGCAAGAGACCCAGTACTTC. This sequence encodes CASRTLAGGGQETQYF.

The chain employs TRBV28 and TRBJ1-6, with 9 bases lining up with TRBD1. With 5 bases clipped from V and 6 bases from J, the junction kept 5 bases outside the gene matches. The CDR3 is 15 amino acids. Germline V CDR1 and CDR2: MDHEN, SYDVKM. In DNA form, the CDR3 reads TGTGCCAGCAGTACAGGGGGCGCCGGTAATTCACCCCTCCACTTT. Its protein is CASSTGGAGNSPLHF.

The rearrangement uses TRBV2 and TRBJ1-4; TRBD1 matches 7 bases. CDR3 length: 15 amino acids. V shed 6 bases and J 8 bases; nucleotides not matched to a gene: 12. Germline values: CDR1 SNHLY, CDR2 FYNNEI. The CDR3 loop is CASRGLQGSLEKLFF. In nucleotides, the CDR3 is TGTGCCAGCAGAGGCCTACAGGGGTCTTTGGAAAAACTGTTTTTT.

V and J are TRBV5-4 and TRBJ1-2; the match to TRBD1 covers 9 bases. The CDR3 sequence is 14 residues long. J lost 3 bases, V lost 3 bases, and 3 bases had no gene match. Germline V CDR1 and CDR2: SGHNT, YYREEE (reference sequence). Written as DNA, the CDR3 is TGTGCCAGCAGCTGGGGGGACAGGGACTATGGCTACACCTTC. It yields the protein CASSWGDRDYGYTF.

The rearrangement links TRBV2 to TRBJ1-1; D is perhaps TRBD1 (6 bases). The CDR3 has 14 residues. CDR1 and CDR2 (germline): SNHLY, FYNNEI. Trimming left V 7 bases short and J 0 bases short, with 12 bases between. CDR3 amino acids: CASKGQPMNTEAFF. DNA for the CDR3: TGTGCCAGCAAGGGACAACCTATGAACACTGAAGCTTTCTTT.

The rearrangement links TRBV27 to TRBJ2-7, with D hard to call. V lost 6 bases to trimming and J lost 2 bases, with 17 bases between them. The CDR3 is made up of 15 amino acids. The germline V gene has CDR1 MNHEY and CDR2 SMNVEV (reference sequence). The CDR3 DNA is TGTGCCAGCAGCCCTCACGGGTATGAAGCCTACGAGCAGTACTTC. This encodes CASSPHGYEAYEQYF.